The sample holds a few counts of the clone carrying this T cell receptor (beta chain). CDR1 is SGHTA, CDR2 FQGNSA, per germline. The CDR3 spans 15 residues. V lost 1 base and J lost 5; bases outside the gene matches: 7. This sample was included in a study of T cell repertoires in cytomegalovirus infection. About the study: Public TCR beta signatures indicated both CMV infection and matching HLA type.

TCRdb reprocessed the reads with MiXCR, giving one entry per CDR3 protein. The sample contains just under 550,000 distinct CDR3 sequences, about 30% of which appear only once. The receptor was derived from a human donor in good health (CMV status not recorded). Some clones in this sample may be carry-over from other donors' samples. The sample comprised PBMCs. The chain uses TRBV7-2 and TRBJ1-2; 7 nucleotides match TRBD1. CDR3 region: CASSLGGTAAYGYTF. The CDR3, as DNA: TGTGCCAGCAGCTTAGGAGGGACAGCCGCGTATGGCTACACCTTC. The full variable domain, with the rest looked up from reference TRBV7-2 and TRBJ1-2, is GAGVSQSPSNKVTEKGKDVELRCDPISGHTALYWYRQSLGQGLEFLIYFQGNSAPDKSGLPSDRFSAERTGGSVSTLTIQRTQQEDSAVYLCASSLGGTAAYGYTFGSGTRLTVV.